This entry lists 2 T cell receptor beta chains sequenced from one sample in a study of T cell repertoires in cytomegalovirus infection. Which antigens these TCRs recognize remains unknown. TCRdb reanalysed the reads using MiXCR and keeps one entry per CDR3 protein. The profile shows about 60,000 distinct CDR3 sequences, around 21% of them singletons. This specimen was CD8+ T cells from cultured PBMCs, taken from culture after CMV antigen stimulation. The receptors were gathered from a human donor in good health (CMV status not recorded). Some clones in this sample may be carry-over from other donors' samples.

V gene TRBV11-1 combines with J gene TRBJ1-2, with D possibly being TRBD1 (5 bases). The CDR3 is made up of 15 amino acids. The V gene lost 5 bases and the J gene lost 6 bases, with 19 bases spanning the gap. Looked up from germline, CDR1 is SGHAT and CDR2 is FQDESV (reference sequence). CDR3 sequence: CASSPILGGVDGYTF. DNA of the CDR3: TGTGCCAGCAGCCCGATTCTTGGAGGGGTGGATGGCTACACCTTC.

The chain links TRBV7-7 to TRBJ2-5, with 9 nucleotides matching TRBD2. The germline V gene encodes CDR1 SSHAT and CDR2 FNYEAQ (reference sequence). The ends lost 4 bases at V and 1 base at J; junction bases unmatched: 4. The CDR3 has 15 amino acids. DNA for the CDR3: TGTGCCAGCAGCTATAGCGGGGGCACCCAAGAGACCCAGTACTTC. As protein: CASSYSGGTQETQYF.